This T cell receptor (beta chain) was captured in a study of T cell changes during pregnancy in multiple sclerosis. TCRdb keeps only in-frame clones here, not all; method: immunoSEQ multiplex PCR. Of around 40,000 clones in the sample, about 90% were seen once. The clonotype comes from a female donor with multiple sclerosis, enrolled in a pregnancy study. Material: CD8+ T cells from peripheral blood mononuclear cells, obtained before pregnancy.

The CDR3 reads CASSHIRDTYEQYF. CDR3 DNA: TGTGCCAGCAGTCACATCCGGGACACGTACGAGCAGTACTTC. The chain carries TRBV28 and TRBJ2-7; a weak D match, TRBD1 (6 bases). In germline, CDR1 is MDHEN, CDR2 SYDVKM. The length of the CDR3 is 14 residues. Trimming stripped 5 bases from V and 4 bases from J, with 15 bases between.